This T cell receptor (beta chain) was observed in a study of cytomegalovirus exposure and HLA in healthy donors. Researchers ran the PCR with 60 Vbeta and 13 Jbeta primers. Produced via immunoSEQ multiplex PCR; TCRdb's table is partial and in-frame only. The repertoire shows approximately 120,000 clones; the top ten hold about 2.2%. From germline, CDR1 is LGHNA and CDR2 YSLEER. The CDR3 extends over 15 amino acids. Trimming removed 1 base at V and 0 bases at J, with 10 bases between. The V and J genes are TRBV4-3 and TRBJ2-7; D may be TRBD1 (6 bases). The sample taken for sequencing was PBMCs. The sequence was obtained from a man in his forties in good health and CMV-seronegative. The CDR3 loop is CASSQVGTSSYEQYF. CDR3 coding DNA: TGCGCCAGCAGCCAAGTTGGGACATCCTCCTACGAGCAGTACTTC.